The rows below give T cell receptor beta chains drawn from one sample of a study of CD8 T cells in Susac syndrome. MiXCR, run by TCRdb on the immunoSEQ multiplex PCR reads, gives a single entry per CDR3 protein. The data hold about 430,000 distinct CDR3 sequences, with approximately 85% observed a single time. The sample consisted of CD8+ T cells from PBMCs. Receptors were obtained from a human donor with multiple sclerosis. Each CDR3 is given with its conserved first and last residue. Each record gives: D gene, clone size, V gene, J gene, CDR3 DNA, CDR3 protein. A D gene is named only where the DNA matches it firmly. Size is omitted from some rows. Given values are once, few, many or a class for expanded clones.

NA	NA	TRBV5-1	TRBJ2-7	TGCGCCAGCAGTTCTGACTACTCCTACGAGCAGTACTTC	CASSSDYSYEQYF
TRBD1	NA	TRBV7-9	TRBJ1-5	TGTGCCAGCAGCTCCCAGACGGGACAGGGGGCACCTAGGAATCAGCCCCAGCATTTT	CASSSQTGQGAPRNQPQHF
NA	NA	TRBV4-1	TRBJ2-5	TGCGCCAGCAGCCAAGTAGTAGAGGAGACCCAGTACTTC	CASSQVVEETQYF
NA	NA	TRBV6-1	TRBJ1-1	TGTGCCAGCAGCGGTGGGACCCTCTTT	CASSGGTLF
NA	NA	TRBV5-1	TRBJ2-7	TGCGCCAGCAGCCCCCCAGGGGACGAACCCTACGAGCAGTACTTC	CASSPPGDEPYEQYF
NA	once	TRBV30	TRBJ2-2	TGTGCCTGGAGTGTGAACACCGTGGAGCTGTTTTTT	CAWSVNTVELFF
NA	NA	TRBV5-6	TRBJ2-3	TGTGCCAGCAGCTTAGGAGTGACGGGGGCAGATACGCAGTATTTT	CASSLGVTGADTQYF
TRBD1	NA	TRBV6-6	TRBJ2-7	TGTGCCAGCAGTTACGAACAGGGGTTCGACGAGCAGTACTTC	CASSYEQGFDEQYF
TRBD1	NA	TRBV3-1	TRBJ2-5	TGTGCCAGCAGCTGGGACAGGGCGGAAGAGACCCAGTACTTC	CASSWDRAEETQYF
NA	once	TRBV3-1	TRBJ2-3	TGTGCCAGCAGCCAAGGGACGGGGGTAAGGGTCACAGATACGCAGTATTTT	CASSQGTGVRVTDTQYF
NA	once	TRBV7-6	TRBJ1-1	TGTGCCAGCAGTCCTAACGAGAACACTGAAGCTTTCTTT	CASSPNENTEAFF
NA	NA	TRBV4-1	TRBJ2-7	TGCGCCAGCAGCCAAGATGAGAGGGCCTCCTACGAGCAGTACTTC	CASSQDERASYEQYF
NA	NA	TRBV25-1	TRBJ1-2	TGTGCCAGCAGTGGGATTGATCCGGATGGCTACACCTTC	CASSGIDPDGYTF
NA	NA	TRBV6-5	TRBJ2-2	TGTGCCAGCAGCCCTAATAGACTTCGGGAGCTGTTTTTT	CASSPNRLRELFF
TRBD1	NA	TRBV20-1	TRBJ2-7	TGCAGTGCTAGAGATACTGGGACAGTTAACCTCTACGAGCAGTACTTC	CSARDTGTVNLYEQYF
NA	NA	TRBV20-1	TRBJ2-5	TGCAGTGCCCGGTCGTACCAAGAGACCCAGTACTTC	CSARSYQETQYF
TRBD1	NA	TRBV12-3/TRBV12-4	TRBJ1-5	TGTGCCAGCAGTTTGGAGGGGGCGATTGACAATCAGCCCCAGCATTTT	CASSLEGAIDNQPQHF
NA	NA	TRBV7-8	TRBJ1-5	TGTGCCAGCAGCTTTCTCGGCATTCAGCCCCAGCATTTT	CASSFLGIQPQHF
NA	NA	TRBV19	TRBJ1-1	TGTGCCAGTAGTACCCTCCCGGGGTCTCTTGGGATGAACACTGAAGCTTTCTTT	CASSTLPGSLGMNTEAFF
NA	NA	TRBV29-1	TRBJ1-2	TGCAGCGCCTGGGCCCTGGACGGTAGCTATGGCTACACCTTC	CSAWALDGSYGYTF
TRBD1	NA	TRBV7-8	TRBJ2-3	TGTGCCAGCAGCTTAGCTAGGACAGGGACTAGCACAGATACGCAGTATTTT	CASSLARTGTSTDTQYF
NA	few	TRBV6-6	TRBJ2-7	TGTGCCAGCAGAGGTCGTATAGGGGTCCCTTACGAGCAGTACTTC	CASRGRIGVPYEQYF
TRBD2	NA	TRBV4-1	TRBJ2-7	TGCGCCAGCAGCCAAGATGAGGGGCGGGAGTTAGGGTACGAGCAGTACTTC	CASSQDEGRELGYEQYF
TRBD2	NA	TRBV20-1	TRBJ2-1	TGCAGTGCTAGAGGTCGACCGGGACTAGCGGGATCTGTGTGGTCCTACAATGAGCAGTTCTTC	CSARGRPGLAGSVWSYNEQFF
TRBD2	NA	TRBV20-1	TRBJ2-5	TGCAGTGCTATACCCAATAGCGGGAGCCCCGAGGTCGAGACCCAGTACTTC	CSAIPNSGSPEVETQYF
TRBD2	NA	TRBV30	TRBJ2-7	TGTGCCTCGCGATTTTTAGCTAGCGGGGGGTACGAGCAGTACTTC	CASRFLASGGYEQYF
NA	NA	TRBV4-1	TRBJ1-3	TGCGCCAGCAGCCGATCGGAGTCCCTCGGAAACACCATATATTTT	CASSRSESLGNTIYF
NA	NA	TRBV7-9	TRBJ2-1	TGTGCCAGCACCCCCCTAAGAGGTACCGCGGAGTTCTTC	CASTPLRGTAEFF
NA	NA	TRBV2	TRBJ1-1	TGTGCCAGCAGTTCGATCGGGGAGGACACTGAAGCTTTCTTT	CASSSIGEDTEAFF
TRBD1	few	TRBV28	TRBJ2-3	TGTGCCAGCAGTTTGGGACAGGGTATTGGGGATACGCAGTATTTT	CASSLGQGIGDTQYF
TRBD1	NA	TRBV6-6	TRBJ2-1	TGTGCCAGCAGCTCCGGGACAGGGACATACAATGAGCAGTTCTTC	CASSSGTGTYNEQFF
TRBD1	NA	TRBV6-5	TRBJ2-3	TGTGCCAGCAGCAGGGGGCGCGAAACAGATACGCAGTATTTT	CASSRGRETDTQYF
NA	NA	TRBV20-1	TRBJ2-7	TGCAGTGCTAGATCCAATCTCGAGGCAGGATCCTACGAGCAGTACTTC	CSARSNLEAGSYEQYF
NA	NA	TRBV27	TRBJ2-1	TGTGCCAGCAGTTTATCGGAGGGTGCAGGGGTTCTATCCTACAATGAGCAGTTCTTC	CASSLSEGAGVLSYNEQFF
NA	once	TRBV27	TRBJ2-7	TGTGCCAGCAGTTTCAGGGGACGACTCTACGAGCAGTACTTC	CASSFRGRLYEQYF
TRBD1	NA	TRBV27	TRBJ2-7	TGTGCCAGCAGCCTCTCAGGGGGCATCAACGAGCAGTACTTC	CASSLSGGINEQYF
TRBD1	NA	TRBV25-1	TRBJ2-1	TGTGCCAGCATTGGGACAGGGCCCTACAATGAGCAGTTCTTC	CASIGTGPYNEQFF
NA	few	TRBV7-2	TRBJ1-1	TGTGCCAGCAGCTTACCCGAAGGCACTGAAGCTTTCTTT	CASSLPEGTEAFF
NA	NA	TRBV29-1	TRBJ1-2	TGCAGCGTTGAATCGAAGGGGAGAGGCTATGGCTACACCTTC	CSVESKGRGYGYTF
TRBD2	NA	TRBV15	TRBJ2-7	TGTGCCACCGCTGAAGGACTAGCGGAGTCCTACGAGCAGTACTTC	CATAEGLAESYEQYF
TRBD1	NA	TRBV3-1	TRBJ1-2	TGTGCCAGCAGCCAAACCGGGACAGGGACCATTAACTATGGCTACACCTTC	CASSQTGTGTINYGYTF
TRBD1	NA	TRBV3-1	TRBJ1-6	TGTGCCAGCAGCCAAGATCTTCAGACGACAGGGCCGTATTCACCCCTCCACTTT	CASSQDLQTTGPYSPLHF
NA	NA	TRBV3-1	TRBJ2-7	TGTGCCAGCAGCCAAGAATTTCCGGGAGTTGCCTACGAGCAGTACTTC	CASSQEFPGVAYEQYF
NA	NA	TRBV7-9	TRBJ2-1	TGTGCCAGCAGCTTTGGAAGACCCCTCCCCTACAATGAGCAGTTCTTC	CASSFGRPLPYNEQFF
NA	NA	TRBV6-5	TRBJ2-2	TGTGCCAGCAGTCGGGGCGTCTACACCGGGGAGCTGTTTTTT	CASSRGVYTGELFF
TRBD1	NA	TRBV10-3	TRBJ2-1	TGTGCCATCTGCCGGGACAGGTGGGACAATGAGCAGTTCTTC	CAICRDRWDNEQFF
TRBD2	NA	TRBV20-1	TRBJ2-5	TGCAGTGCCTGGGACTACCCTATAATGGACCAAGAGACCCAGTACTTC	CSAWDYPIMDQETQYF
TRBD2	few	TRBV7-9	TRBJ2-1	TGTGCCAGCAGCTTCGCTAGCGGGGGCTCCAATGAGCAGTTCTTC	CASSFASGGSNEQFF
NA	NA	TRBV20-1	TRBJ2-1	TGCAGTGCTAGAGTTATGGCAGGGACTGTTAATGAGCAGTTCTTC	CSARVMAGTVNEQFF
NA	NA	TRBV7-9	TRBJ2-2	TGTGCCAGCAGCCATCCGACCGGTACCGGGGAGCTGTTTTTT	CASSHPTGTGELFF
NA	few	TRBV28	TRBJ2-2	TGTGCCAGCAGTTTAAGGGGCTTGAACACCGGGGAGCTGTTTTTT	CASSLRGLNTGELFF
TRBD1	NA	TRBV12-3/TRBV12-4	TRBJ1-4	TGTGCCAGCGCCTCCGGGACAGGAGCCGAAAAACTGTTTTTT	CASASGTGAEKLFF
NA	NA	TRBV25-1	TRBJ2-1	TGTGCCGGCAGTGACCTGTGGGAGTCCTCCTACAATGAGCAGTTCTTC	CAGSDLWESSYNEQFF
NA	NA	TRBV5-1	TRBJ1-1	TGCGCCAGCAGTATCGCTTTCCTGGGGAACACTGAAGCTTTCTTT	CASSIAFLGNTEAFF
NA	NA	TRBV5-6	TRBJ2-7	TGTGCCAGCAGCTTGGCAGTAGACGTCTCCTACGAGCAGTACTTC	CASSLAVDVSYEQYF
NA	NA	TRBV27	TRBJ2-1	TGTGCCAGCAGTTTTCGGGTTAACAATGAGCAGTTCTTC	CASSFRVNNEQFF
TRBD2	few	TRBV6-1	TRBJ2-1	TGTGCCAGCAGTGAAGCACTCACTAGCGAAGACAATGAGCAGTTCTTC	CASSEALTSEDNEQFF
NA	NA	TRBV6-5	TRBJ1-1	TGTGCCAGCGAGGACACTGAAGCTTTCTTT	CASEDTEAFF
NA	NA	TRBV7-8	TRBJ2-3	TGTGCCAGCAGCCCGAGGAACTTTCCCTCTGGAGTTTTCTATTTT	CASSPRNFPSGVFYF